The table lists the clone carrying this T cell receptor beta chain with a few counts. Its antigen remains unidentified. Each CDR3 protein gets one entry after TCRdb re-called the 5' RACE reads with MiXCR. The sample consists of fewer than 750,000 distinct CDR3 sequences, roughly 20% of them appearing once. The sample comes from a study of CD8 T cells in ankylosing spondylitis. Study findings and constraints: What appeared characteristic of ankylosing spondylitis blood was a TCR beta motif of fewer than ten highly homologous variants.

CDR1 SGDLS and CDR2 YYNGEE come from the germline V gene. With 0 bases removed from V and 4 bases from J, the gap between germline ends came to 14 bases. The CDR3 consists of 15 residues. Sequenced: blood, either unsorted or a sorted T cell fraction (not recorded which). The chain combines TRBV9 with TRBJ2-7; D is unresolved. The receptor was derived from a male donor with ankylosing spondylitis. CDR3 region: CASSVAPRPQYEQYF. The CDR3 bases are TGTGCCAGCAGCGTAGCTCCCCGACCCCAATACGAGCAGTACTTC.